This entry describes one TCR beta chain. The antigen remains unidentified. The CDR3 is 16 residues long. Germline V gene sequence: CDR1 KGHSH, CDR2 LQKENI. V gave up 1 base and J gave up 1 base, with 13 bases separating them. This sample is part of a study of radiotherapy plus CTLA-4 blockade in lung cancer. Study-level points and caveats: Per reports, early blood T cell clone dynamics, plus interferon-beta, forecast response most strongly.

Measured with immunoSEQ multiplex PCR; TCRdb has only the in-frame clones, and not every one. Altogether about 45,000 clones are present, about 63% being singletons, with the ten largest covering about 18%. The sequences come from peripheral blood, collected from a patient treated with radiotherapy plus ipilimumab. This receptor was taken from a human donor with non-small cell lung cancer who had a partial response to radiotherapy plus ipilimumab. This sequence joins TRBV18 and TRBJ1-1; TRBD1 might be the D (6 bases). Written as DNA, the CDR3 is TGTGCCAGCTCACCACTACCAGGGGTTAAGAACACTGAAGCTTTCTTT. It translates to CASSPLPGVKNTEAFF.